The 26 T cell receptor beta chains below come from one sample, sequenced in a study of blood T cell repertoires in COVID-19. The protocol was immunoSEQ multiplex PCR, while the TCRdb copy is restricted to in-frame clones and leaves out a portion. The data show approximately 76,000 clones, more than 70% seen once. Sequencing was carried out using peripheral blood. The receptors were gathered from a woman of 80 years or more with active or convalescent COVID-19.

The gene calls are TRBV5-6 and TRBJ1-2, with 10 bases aligning to TRBD1. This CDR3 is built from 14 residues. V trimming: 4 bases; J trimming: 2 bases; junction bases outside the gene matches: 2. CDR1 and CDR2 (germline): SGHDT, YYEEEE. The CDR3 region has the DNA TGTGCCAGCAGCCCGACAGGGGGCAACTATGGCTACACCTTC. Translated: CASSPTGGNYGYTF.

This chain joins TRBV7-3 and TRBJ2-1; 7 bases line up with TRBD1. The CDR3 extends over 13 amino acids. CDR1 and CDR2 (germline): SGHTA, FQGTGA. After removal of 5 bases from V and 5 bases from J, the junction contained 3 bases not matched to a gene. The CDR3 spells CASSVDRDNEQFF. The CDR3 region has the DNA TGTGCCAGCAGCGTCGACAGGGACAATGAGCAGTTCTTC.

This chain joins TRBV7-2 and TRBJ2-5, with D tentatively TRBD2 (5 bases). The V gene's germline CDR1 is SGHTA and CDR2 FQGNSA. The CDR3 spans 14 residues. Trimming shortened V by 2 bases and J by 0 bases, and 7 bases separated the two germline ends. CDR3 region: CASSLTRYQETQYF. In nucleotides, the CDR3 is TGTGCCAGCAGCTTAACTAGGTACCAAGAGACCCAGTACTTC.

The V gene is TRBV7-9, the J gene TRBJ1-2, with 12 bases identical to TRBD1. The CDR3 contains 16 residues. Germline assignment: CDR1 SEHNR and CDR2 FQNEAQ (reference sequence). V shed 4 bases and J 7 bases; nucleotides not matched to a gene: 10. CDR3 in DNA: TGTGCCAGCAGCTCCCGGGACAGGGGGCTTCGGCTTGGCTACACCTTC. Translation gives CASSSRDRGLRLGYTF.

The chain links TRBV10-2 to TRBJ2-2; tentative D call: TRBD1 (6 bases). This CDR3 has 13 residues. CDR1 and CDR2 from the germline V gene are WSHSY and SAAADI. Deletions cut 4 bases from V and 7 bases from J, with 10 bases between. CDR3 protein: CASSATRGGELFF. CDR3 DNA sequence: TGCGCCAGCAGTGCGACCAGGGGCGGGGAGCTGTTTTTT.

This chain links TRBV6-5 with TRBJ1-5; no clear D gene. The CDR3 contains 14 residues. The V end lost 4 bases, the J end lost 3 bases, and 10 bases lay between the germline ends. In germline, CDR1 is MNHEY, CDR2 SVGAGI. CDR3 loop: CASSSPGNNQPQHF. The CDR3 DNA is TGTGCCAGCAGTTCCCCGGGGAACAATCAGCCCCAGCATTTT.

V gene TRBV18 combines with J gene TRBJ1-6, with TRBD1 identical over 8 bases. The CDR3 length is 18 residues. Trimming cost V 6 bases and J 0 bases; bases outside gene matches: 10. CDR1 and CDR2 (germline): KGHSH, LQKENI. CDR3 amino acids: CASSTGQASSSYNSPLHF. The CDR3 nucleotides are TGTGCCAGCTCCACGGGACAGGCCTCGAGCTCCTATAATTCACCCCTCCACTTT.

CDR3 sequence: CSVGDRGRQPQHF. The CDR3 DNA reads as TGCAGCGTTGGGGACAGAGGGAGACAGCCCCAGCATTTT. The chain is built from TRBV29-1 and TRBJ1-5; 7 bases match TRBD1. CDR1 and CDR2 from the germline V gene are SQVTM and ANQGSEA. V was clipped by 4 bases and J by 7 bases; unmatched bases: 7. The CDR3 loop spans 13 amino acids.

This chain connects TRBV20-1 to TRBJ2-6; 10 positions agree with TRBD2. CDR1 and CDR2 (germline): DFQATT, SNEGSKA (reference sequence). Germline trimming cut 3 bases from V and 0 bases from J; bases unmatched to any gene: 2. The CDR3 extends over 16 amino acids. The CDR3 reads CSASTSGDSGANVLTF. For the CDR3, the DNA is TGCAGTGCTAGTACTAGCGGGGACTCTGGGGCCAACGTCCTGACTTTC.

The chain joins TRBV6-1 to TRBJ1-5; D is unclear. The CDR3 spans 13 residues. Germline V gene sequence: CDR1 MNHNS, CDR2 SASEGT. The germline V and J ends were trimmed by 2 bases and 0 bases, with 2 bases remaining between them. DNA for the CDR3: TGTGCCAGCAGTGAACATAGCAATCAGCCCCAGCATTTT. Protein sequence: CASSEHSNQPQHF.

CDR3 in DNA: TGTGCCAGCACCAACCCCGAAGGGGGAGCAACTAATGAAAAACTGTTTTTT. This gives the protein CASTNPEGGATNEKLFF. This chain uses TRBV11-3 with TRBJ1-4, with D tentatively TRBD1 (6 bases). V was shortened by 7 bases and J by 0 bases, with 18 bases between the two germline ends. Germline CDR1 reads SGHNT; CDR2 reads YENEEA. The CDR3 runs 17 residues.

This sequence joins TRBV6-5 and TRBJ2-7, with 7 positions matching TRBD1. From germline, CDR1 is MNHEY and CDR2 SVGAGI. There are 13 residues in the CDR3. Losses at the gene ends were 5 bases for V and 3 bases for J; bases not matched to a gene: 4. CDR3 residues: CASSLGQNYEQYF. CDR3 bases: TGTGCCAGCAGTCTGGGACAGAACTACGAGCAGTACTTC.

This clone appeared a few times. The chain employs TRBV7-9 and TRBJ1-6, with TRBD1 as a possible D gene (6 bases). The germline gives CDR1 SEHNR, CDR2 FQNEAQ (reference sequence). This CDR3 spans 14 amino acids. Trimming removed 7 bases from V and 7 bases from J, with 14 bases in between. The CDR3, as DNA: TGTGCCAGCACCCTACAGGGTGTAAATTCACCCCTCCACTTT. This sequence encodes CASTLQGVNSPLHF.

V and J are TRBV7-8 and TRBJ2-7, with D possibly matching TRBD1 (5 bases). Germline loops: CDR1 SGHVS, CDR2 FQNEAQ. Trimming left V 5 bases short and J 1 base short, with 12 bases between. The CDR3 loop spans 14 amino acids. Here the CDR3 reads CASSPPSGSYEQYF. CDR3 in DNA: TGTGCCAGCAGCCCGCCATCAGGGTCCTACGAGCAGTACTTC. The complete variable domain, with remaining parts taken from reference TRBV7-8 and TRBJ2-7, reads GAGVSQSPRYKVAKRGQDVALRCDPISGHVSLFWYQQALGQGPEFLTYFQNEAQLDKSGLPSDRFFAERPEGSVSTLKIQRTQQEDSAVYLCASSPPSGSYEQYFGPGTRLTVT.

The rearrangement uses TRBV15 and TRBJ2-5, with D uncertain. The CDR3 has 12 residues. With 1 base removed from V and 4 bases from J, the gap between germline ends came to 4 bases. Per germline, CDR1 LNHNV and CDR2 YYDKDF (reference sequence). The CDR3 sequence is CATSRGAETQYF. Here the CDR3 DNA reads TGTGCCACCAGCAGAGGGGCAGAGACCCAGTACTTC.

The chain uses TRBV30 and TRBJ2-7, with a possible D match to TRBD1 (5 bases). The CDR3 consists of 16 residues. The germline gives CDR1 GTSNPN, CDR2 SVGIG (reference sequence). V gave up 0 bases and J gave up 0 bases, with 15 bases separating them. In nucleotides, the CDR3 is TGTGCCTGGAGTGTACTCGATATTGGGGCCTCCTACGAGCAGTACTTC. Translated: CAWSVLDIGASYEQYF.

This clone came up once. The CDR3 protein is CASSPPGQGSNEQYF. The DNA for the CDR3 is TGTGCCAGCAGCCCGCCCGGACAGGGCAGTAACGAGCAGTACTTC. The genes are TRBV7-9 and TRBJ2-7; 8 nucleotides align to TRBD1. The V gene end was trimmed by 5 bases and the J gene end by 5 bases; junction bases not matched to a gene: 11. The CDR3 length is 15 residues. Germline V gives CDR1 SEHNR, CDR2 FQNEAQ (reference sequence).

V usage is TRBV7-9 and J usage is TRBJ1-3, with unresolved D. V gave up 3 bases and J gave up 2 bases, with 8 bases separating them. The V gene's germline CDR1 is SEHNR and CDR2 FQNEAQ (reference sequence). This CDR3 contains 14 residues. CDR3 sequence: CASSFRGAGNTIYF. The CDR3 DNA reads TGTGCCAGCAGCTTTCGGGGTGCTGGAAACACCATATATTTT.

The V call is TRBV12-3 or TRBV12-4, the J call TRBJ1-2; D is uncertain. This CDR3 has 13 residues. Trimming cost V 8 bases and J 5 bases, with 15 bases left between them. The CDR3 reads CASHPAGRYGYTF. In nucleotides, the CDR3 is TGTGCCAGCCATCCGGCGGGGAGGTATGGCTACACCTTC.

The CDR3 reads CASGSSGQGRTGELFF. The CDR3, as DNA: TGTGCTAGTGGTTCATCGGGACAGGGTAGGACCGGGGAGCTGTTTTTT. The chain combines TRBV12-5 with TRBJ2-2, with 9 bases aligning to TRBD1. CDR1 LGHNT and CDR2 FRNRAP come from the germline V gene. V was pared by 4 bases and J by 5 bases, with 8 bases of the junction left unmatched. The CDR3 has 16 residues.

This chain uses TRBV20-1 with TRBJ1-1; no firm D call. V dropped 8 bases and J dropped 4 bases, with 8 bases sitting between them. Germline loops: CDR1 DFQATT, CDR2 SNEGSKA (reference sequence). The CDR3 totals 10 residues. The CDR3 spells CSLYFTEAFF. DNA of the CDR3: TGCAGTCTTTACTTCACTGAAGCTTTCTTT.

The chain links TRBV7-2 to TRBJ1-5; D ambiguous. The V gene's germline CDR1 is SGHTA and CDR2 FQGNSA. This CDR3 has 13 amino acids. The V end was cut by 2 bases, the J end by 3 bases, with 5 bases between. The CDR3 region is CASSLSINQPQHF. The CDR3 region has the DNA TGTGCCAGCAGCTTAAGCATCAATCAGCCCCAGCATTTT.

In nucleotides, the CDR3 is TGTGCCAGCGATAGTACCGCAGGGGGCTTGTCCCAGTTCTTC. Protein sequence: CASDSTAGGLSQFF. The chain is built from TRBV6-5 and TRBJ2-1; 8 nucleotides match TRBD1. J was trimmed by 13 bases and V by 8 bases; bases with no gene match: 16. The length of the CDR3 is 14 residues. CDR1 and CDR2 (germline): MNHEY, SVGAGI.

This chain connects TRBV18 to TRBJ2-1; 10 bases agree with TRBD2. CDR3 length: 15 residues. CDR1 is KGHSH and CDR2 is LQKENI in the germline V gene. V lost 6 bases, J lost 4 bases, and 6 bases stayed unmatched. As DNA, the CDR3 is TGTGCCAGCTCTCCCGGACTAGCGGATTACAATGAGCAGTTCTTC. Its translation is CASSPGLADYNEQFF.

The rearrangement joins TRBV12-5 to TRBJ2-3, with TRBD2 matching over 7 bases. Unmatched junction bases numbered 12, after V lost 1 base and J lost 11 bases. CDR1 LGHNT and CDR2 FRNRAP come from the germline V gene. This CDR3 spans 15 amino acids. The CDR3 DNA sequence: TGTGCTAGTGGTTTGGCGGATCTGGGGGGGGACCTGCAGTATTTT. This translates into CASGLADLGGDLQYF.

This clone occurred a few times. V usage is TRBV5-1 and J usage is TRBJ2-1; tentative D call: TRBD2 (6 bases). The CDR3 contains 15 residues. The V gene's germline CDR1 is SGHRS and CDR2 YFSETQ. V dropped 0 bases and J dropped 1 base, with 8 bases sitting between them. The CDR3 loop reads CASSLAGESYNEQFF. CDR3 nucleotides: TGCGCCAGCAGCTTGGCGGGGGAATCCTACAATGAGCAGTTCTTC.